One sample yielded the 18 T cell receptor beta chains listed below, sequenced in a study of cytomegalovirus exposure and HLA in healthy donors. PCR employed 60 Vbeta and 13 Jbeta primers. Profiling relied on immunoSEQ multiplex PCR, and the TCRdb table lists in-frame clones only, not all of them. The sample gives 200,000 or so clones, 65% to 85% of which show up once; over 3.5% is in the top ten. Sequencing was performed on PBMCs. Receptor source: a man over 45 in good health and CMV-seronegative.

As concerns this clone: At one of its ends the junction is not consistent with the germline gene, which may arise from a read error. The chain is built from TRBV19 and TRBJ1-4; 10 bases line up with TRBD1. Looked up from germline, CDR1 is LNHDA and CDR2 is SQIVND (reference sequence). There are 14 residues in the CDR3. CDR3 amino acids: CASSIAGQGMSWAF. CDR3 nucleotides: TGTGCCAGTAGTATCGCGGGACAGGGGATGTCTTGGGCTTTT.

The gene calls are TRBV27 and TRBJ2-2; TRBD1 might be the D (6 bases). Germline V gives CDR1 MNHEY, CDR2 SMNVEV (reference sequence). The CDR3 has 14 amino acids. Deletions cut 0 bases from V and 5 bases from J, with 7 bases between. CDR3 in DNA: TGTGCCAGCAGTTTATCCGGGACAACCGGGGAGCTGTTTTTT. Its protein product is CASSLSGTTGELFF.

This chain joins TRBV6-5 and TRBJ1-6; TRBD1 aligns across 8 bases. The CDR3 runs to 15 residues. V dropped 5 bases and J dropped 10; count of bases not matched to a gene: 10. Germline-derived CDR1 and CDR2 are MNHEY and SVGAGI. The CDR3 region has the DNA TGTGCCAGCAGTCTCTCAGGGGGCGCTGGATCACCCCTCCACTTT. Protein sequence: CASSLSGGAGSPLHF.

This clone was seen only once. The chain couples TRBV12-5 to TRBJ2-7, with 7 bases aligning to TRBD2. The CDR3 is 15 amino acids. The V gene's germline CDR1 is LGHNT and CDR2 FRNRAP. Germline trimming cut 4 bases from V and 2 bases from J; bases unmatched to any gene: 8. CDR3 region: CASGSDNGGTYEQYF. The CDR3 region has the DNA TGTGCTAGTGGTTCCGATAACGGGGGGACCTACGAGCAGTACTTC.

This sequence joins TRBV7-9 and TRBJ2-5; the D is unclear. The CDR3 runs to 13 residues. Germline V CDR1 and CDR2: SEHNR, FQNEAQ (reference sequence). Trimming left V 3 bases short and J 2 bases short, with 7 bases between. The CDR3 reads CASSFNRQETQYF. Here the CDR3 DNA reads TGTGCCAGCAGCTTTAACAGACAAGAGACCCAGTACTTC.

The chain joins TRBV30 to TRBJ1-5; the match to TRBD1 covers 8 bases. Trimming removed 1 base from V and 0 bases from J; junction bases left unmatched: 5. CDR1 and CDR2 from the germline V gene are GTSNPN and SVGIG (reference sequence). The CDR3 runs to 16 residues. In DNA form, the CDR3 reads TGTGCCTGGAGTGAGGGAACAGGGGGTAGCAATCAGCCCCAGCATTTT. Amino acids: CAWSEGTGGSNQPQHF. Drawing the rest from reference TRBV30 and TRBJ1-5, the complete variable domain is SQTIHQWPATLVQPVGSPLSLECTVEGTSNPNLYWYRQAAGRGLQLLFYSVGIGQISSEVPQNLSASRPQDRQFILSSKKLLLSDSGFYLCAWSEGTGGSNQPQHFGDGTRLSIL.

The CDR3 region is CASSPIGTGNYEQYF. CDR3 nucleotides: TGTGCCAGCTCACCAATTGGGACAGGGAACTACGAGCAGTACTTC. This chain connects TRBV18 to TRBJ2-7; 9 bases align to TRBD1. J lost 3 bases, V lost 2 bases, and 5 bases had no gene match. This CDR3 contains 15 residues. The germline V gene has CDR1 KGHSH and CDR2 LQKENI.

This clone turned up a few times. The chain couples TRBV23-1 to TRBJ1-4, with TRBD1 matching over 7 bases. TRBV23-1 is assigned to the ORF class and has an uncertain function. The trim removed 1 base at V and 2 bases at J, leaving 25 bases unmatched. CDR3 length equals 23 residues. CDR3 sequence: CASSQFGRVGAGGVLRTNEKLFF. CDR3 bases: TGCGCCAGCAGTCAATTTGGGAGAGTCGGGGCAGGGGGAGTCTTGCGGACTAATGAAAAACTGTTTTTT.

The chain couples TRBV19 to TRBJ1-2, with 8 bases lining up with TRBD1. The CDR3 has 15 amino acids. V lost 2 bases and J lost 4; bases outside the gene matches: 6. Per germline, CDR1 LNHDA and CDR2 SQIVND (reference sequence). The CDR3 DNA reads as TGTGCCAGTAGTATATCCGGGACAGGAGTCTATGGCTACACCTTC. It codes for CASSISGTGVYGYTF.

The sample holds one count of this clone. J is TRBJ2-7 and V is TRBV11-1; D call uncertain. The length of the CDR3 is 14 residues. The germline gives CDR1 SGHAT, CDR2 FQDESV (reference sequence). The V end lost 0 bases, the J end lost 2 bases, and 8 bases lay between the germline ends. The CDR3 loop is CASSLAPLPYEQYF. The CDR3 DNA sequence: TGTGCCAGCAGCTTAGCACCACTCCCCTACGAGCAGTACTTC. Together with reference TRBV11-1 and TRBJ2-7, the CDR3 gives the full variable domain: EAEVAQSPRYKITEKSQAVAFWCDPISGHATLYWYRQILGQGPELLVQFQDESVVDDSQLPKDRFSAERLKGVDSTLKIQPAELGDSAMYLCASSLAPLPYEQYFGPGTRLTVT.

The V call is TRBV9, the J call TRBJ1-1, with TRBD1 matching over 7 bases. This CDR3 has 14 residues. V was pared by 4 bases and J by 3 bases, with 6 bases of the junction left unmatched. The germline gives CDR1 SGDLS, CDR2 YYNGEE. The CDR3 nucleotides are TGTGCCAGCAGCTTACAGGGGACCTACACTGAAGCTTTCTTT. Protein product: CASSLQGTYTEAFF.

This clone was detected once. V usage is TRBV27 and J usage is TRBJ1-1; possible D gene TRBD1, 6 bases. The CDR3 extends over 15 amino acids. With 2 bases removed from V and 10 bases from J, the gap between germline ends came to 20 bases. Germline loops: CDR1 MNHEY, CDR2 SMNVEV (reference sequence). The CDR3, as DNA: TGTGCCAGCAGTTTAGAAGGGCGGCAGGGGATCGTAGCTTTCTTT. As protein: CASSLEGRQGIVAFF.

The chain uses TRBV4-3 and TRBJ1-2; D may be TRBD1 (5 bases). This CDR3 has 17 residues. Germline V CDR1 and CDR2: LGHNA, YSLEER. V lost 5 bases and J 6 bases, leaving 25 bases between the germline ends. CDR3 nucleotide sequence: TGCGCCAGCAGCTCAGATAGGGTATACTGGGGCAGCCATGGCTACACCTTC. Its translation: CASSSDRVYWGSHGYTF.

The rearrangement uses TRBV6-4 and TRBJ1-1; no reliable D call. V was trimmed by 8 bases and J by 0 bases, leaving 10 bases between them. The germline CDR1 and CDR2 sequences are MRHNA and SNTAGT. This CDR3 region has 13 residues. The CDR3 loop is CASSYIMNTEAFF. CDR3 bases: TGTGCCAGCTCGTACATCATGAACACTGAAGCTTTCTTT.

The chain carries TRBV18 and TRBJ2-6; maybe TRBD1 (6 bases). Germline CDR1 is KGHSH and CDR2 is LQKENI. The CDR3 covers 15 residues. Trimming shortened V by 2 bases and J by 8 bases, and 13 bases separated the two germline ends. CDR3 protein: CASSPRDMQSNVLTF. The CDR3 DNA is TGTGCCAGCTCACCAAGGGACATGCAATCCAACGTCCTGACTTTC.

Points on this clone: This same CDR3 is encoded by further DNA sequences in the sample. The rearrangement uses TRBV19 and TRBJ1-5; D uncertain. The V and J ends lost 2 bases and 7 bases respectively, with 6 bases between them. There are 12 residues in the CDR3. Germline V gives CDR1 LNHDA, CDR2 SQIVND (reference sequence). CDR3 in amino acids: CASSIPYQPQHF. The DNA for the CDR3 is TGTGCCAGTAGTATACCCTACCAGCCCCAGCATTTT.

The genes are TRBV18 and TRBJ2-1; unclear D gene. The germline CDR1 and CDR2 sequences are KGHSH and LQKENI. With 2 bases removed from V and 4 bases from J, the gap between germline ends came to 18 bases. This CDR3 is 17 amino acids long. The CDR3: CASSPLAVSLKYNEQFF. The DNA for the CDR3 is TGTGCCAGCTCACCATTAGCCGTTAGCCTGAAATACAATGAGCAGTTCTTC.

This clone was seen just once. The rearrangement joins TRBV7-2 to TRBJ1-1; 10 nucleotides agree with TRBD1. Germline lookup yields CDR1 SGHTA and CDR2 FQGNSA. The CDR3 runs to 14 residues. The V segment lost 2 bases and the J segment 5 bases; nucleotides outside the gene matches: 2. The CDR3 sequence is CASSLRTGGTEAFF. CDR3 nucleotide sequence: TGTGCCAGCAGCTTACGGACAGGGGGAACTGAAGCTTTCTTT. Full variable domain (outside the CDR3, taken from reference TRBV7-2 and TRBJ1-1): GAGVSQSPSNKVTEKGKDVELRCDPISGHTALYWYRQSLGQGLEFLIYFQGNSAPDKSGLPSDRFSAERTGGSVSTLTIQRTQQEDSAVYLCASSLRTGGTEAFFGQGTRLTVV.